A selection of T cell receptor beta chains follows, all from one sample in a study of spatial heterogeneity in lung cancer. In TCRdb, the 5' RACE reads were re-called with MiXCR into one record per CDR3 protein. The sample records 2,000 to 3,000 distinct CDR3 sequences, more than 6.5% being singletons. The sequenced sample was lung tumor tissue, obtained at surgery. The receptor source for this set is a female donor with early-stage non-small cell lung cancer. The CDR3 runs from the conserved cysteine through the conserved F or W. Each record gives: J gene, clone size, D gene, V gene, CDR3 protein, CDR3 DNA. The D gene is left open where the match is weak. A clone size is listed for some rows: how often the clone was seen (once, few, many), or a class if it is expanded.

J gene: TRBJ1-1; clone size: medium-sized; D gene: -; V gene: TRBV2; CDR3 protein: CASGRRGTEAFF; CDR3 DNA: TGTGCCAGCGGTCGTCGGGGCACTGAAGCTTTCTTT
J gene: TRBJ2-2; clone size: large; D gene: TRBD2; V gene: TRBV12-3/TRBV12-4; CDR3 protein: CASNVAGGTGELFF; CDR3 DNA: TGTGCCAGCAACGTAGCGGGAGGCACCGGGGAGCTGTTTTTT
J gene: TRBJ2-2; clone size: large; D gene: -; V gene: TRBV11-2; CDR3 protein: CASSLDGLTGELFF; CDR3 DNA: TGTGCCAGCAGCTTAGATGGCCTCACCGGGGAGCTGTTTTTT
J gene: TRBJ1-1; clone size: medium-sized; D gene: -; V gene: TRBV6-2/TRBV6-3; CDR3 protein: CASSYSGGRHTEAFF; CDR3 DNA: TGTGCCAGCAGTTACAGCGGGGGCCGCCACACTGAAGCTTTCTTT
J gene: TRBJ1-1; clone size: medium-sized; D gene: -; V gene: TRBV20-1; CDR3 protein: CSARDRGSGTEAFF; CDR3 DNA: TGCAGTGCTAGAGATCGAGGGTCGGGCACTGAAGCTTTCTTT
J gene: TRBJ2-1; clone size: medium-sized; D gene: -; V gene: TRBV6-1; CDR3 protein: CASSPRGGAGGIYNEQFF; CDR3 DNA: TGTGCCAGCAGCCCCCGAGGGGGGGCAGGGGGGATTTACAATGAGCAGTTCTTC
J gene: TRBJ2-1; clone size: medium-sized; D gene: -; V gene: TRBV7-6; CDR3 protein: CASSFAYNEQFF; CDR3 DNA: TGTGCCAGCAGCTTTGCTTACAATGAGCAGTTCTTC
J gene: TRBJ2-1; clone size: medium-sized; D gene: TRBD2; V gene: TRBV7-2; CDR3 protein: CASSFGGRPNEQFF; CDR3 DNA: TGTGCCAGCAGCTTTGGCGGGAGGCCTAATGAGCAGTTCTTC
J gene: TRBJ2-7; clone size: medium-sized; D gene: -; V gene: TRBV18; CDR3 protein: CASSPPADSHEQYF; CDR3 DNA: TGTGCCAGCTCACCACCGGCGGACAGTCACGAGCAGTACTTC
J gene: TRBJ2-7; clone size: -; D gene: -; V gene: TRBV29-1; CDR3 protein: CSVLEGYEQYF; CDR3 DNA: TGCAGCGTCCTGGAAGGGTACGAGCAGTACTTC
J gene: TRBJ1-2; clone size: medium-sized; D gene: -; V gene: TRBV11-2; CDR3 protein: CASSLDTYGIYGYTF; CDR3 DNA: TGTGCCAGCAGCTTAGACACTTACGGGATTTATGGCTACACCTTC
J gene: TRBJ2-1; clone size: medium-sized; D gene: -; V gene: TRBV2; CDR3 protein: CASSLTNDRYSYNEQFF; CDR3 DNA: TGTGCCAGCAGCCTAACTAACGACCGCTATTCCTACAATGAGCAGTTCTTC
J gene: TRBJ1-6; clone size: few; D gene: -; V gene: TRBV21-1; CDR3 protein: CASSKDPGPVSYNSPLHF; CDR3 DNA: TGTGCCAGCAGCAAAGATCCAGGACCAGTCTCCTATAATTCACCCCTCCACTTT
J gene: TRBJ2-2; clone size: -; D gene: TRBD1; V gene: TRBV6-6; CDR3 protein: CASTQGTGELFF; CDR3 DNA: TGTGCCAGCACACAGGGGACCGGGGAGCTGTTTTTT
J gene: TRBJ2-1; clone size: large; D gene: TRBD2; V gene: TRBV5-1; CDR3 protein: CASSFPGLAGVSEQFF; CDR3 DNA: TGCGCCAGCAGCTTTCCGGGACTAGCGGGAGTATCTGAGCAGTTCTTC
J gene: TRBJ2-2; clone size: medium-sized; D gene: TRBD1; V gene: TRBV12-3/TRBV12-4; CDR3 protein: CASSLDRGNTGELFF; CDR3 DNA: TGTGCCAGCAGTTTAGACAGGGGGAACACCGGGGAGCTGTTTTTT
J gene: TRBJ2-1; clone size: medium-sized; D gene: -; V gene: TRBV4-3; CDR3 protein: CASSSERTRLNEQFF; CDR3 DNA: TGCGCCAGCAGCAGTGAACGGACCAGACTCAATGAGCAGTTCTTC
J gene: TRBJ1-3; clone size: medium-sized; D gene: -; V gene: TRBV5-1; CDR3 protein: CASSLDFWAGNTIYF; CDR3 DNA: TGCGCCAGCAGCTTGGATTTCTGGGCAGGAAACACCATATATTTT
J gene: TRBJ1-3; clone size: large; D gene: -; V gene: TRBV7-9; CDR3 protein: CAILRDSGNTIYF; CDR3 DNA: TGTGCCATTCTGAGGGACTCTGGAAACACCATATATTTT
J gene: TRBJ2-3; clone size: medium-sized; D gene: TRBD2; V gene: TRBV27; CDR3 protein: CASSIGLAASTDTQYF; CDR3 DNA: TGTGCCAGCAGTATAGGACTAGCGGCTAGCACAGATACGCAGTATTTT
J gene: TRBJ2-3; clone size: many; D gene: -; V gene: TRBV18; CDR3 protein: CASSPLDTQYF; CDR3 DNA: TGTGCCAGCTCACCATTAGATACGCAGTATTTT
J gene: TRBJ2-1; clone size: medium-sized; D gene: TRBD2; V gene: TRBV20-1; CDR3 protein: CSARVWTSGSYNEQFF; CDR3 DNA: TGCAGTGCTAGAGTTTGGACTAGCGGGAGTTACAATGAGCAGTTCTTC
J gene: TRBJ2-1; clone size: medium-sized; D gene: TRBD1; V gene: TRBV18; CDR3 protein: CASSPSRTGDNEQFF; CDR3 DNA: TGTGCCAGCTCTCCGAGCAGGACAGGGGACAATGAGCAGTTCTTC
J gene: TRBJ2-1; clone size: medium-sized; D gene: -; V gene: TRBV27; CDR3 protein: CASSPDPVYNEQFF; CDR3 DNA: TGTGCCAGCAGCCCAGACCCAGTATACAATGAGCAGTTCTTC
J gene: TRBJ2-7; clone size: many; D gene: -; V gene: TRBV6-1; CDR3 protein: CASNPLSGTSYEQYF; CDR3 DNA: TGTGCCAGCAACCCACTTAGCGGAACATCCTACGAGCAGTACTTC
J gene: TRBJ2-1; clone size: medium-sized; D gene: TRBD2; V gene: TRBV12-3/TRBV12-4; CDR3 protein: CASSPRTGGSYNEQFF; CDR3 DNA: TGTGCCAGCAGCCCTAGAACGGGAGGTTCCTACAATGAGCAGTTCTTC
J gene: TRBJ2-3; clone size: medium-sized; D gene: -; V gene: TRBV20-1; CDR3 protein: CSANLGRVTDTQYF; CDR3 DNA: TGCAGTGCTAATCTGGGAAGGGTTACAGATACGCAGTATTTT
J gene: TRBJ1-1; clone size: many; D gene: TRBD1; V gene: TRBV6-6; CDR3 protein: CATDRGLSEAFF; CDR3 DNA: TGTGCCACTGACAGGGGGCTTTCTGAAGCTTTCTTT
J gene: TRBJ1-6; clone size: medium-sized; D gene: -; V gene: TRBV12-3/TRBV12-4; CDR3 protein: CASSSGTSSVASPLHF; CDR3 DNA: TGTGCCAGCAGTTCTGGTACAAGCTCCGTGGCTTCACCCCTCCACTTT
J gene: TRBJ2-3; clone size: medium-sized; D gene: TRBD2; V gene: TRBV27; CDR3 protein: CASSRRLAGAGLRGVTQYF; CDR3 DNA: TGTGCCAGCAGTCGCAGACTAGCGGGAGCGGGGCTGAGGGGTGTTACGCAGTATTTT
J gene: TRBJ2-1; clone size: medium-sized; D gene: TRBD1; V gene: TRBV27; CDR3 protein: CASSAGTGKLNEQFF; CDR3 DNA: TGTGCCAGCAGTGCCGGGACAGGGAAGTTGAATGAGCAGTTCTTC
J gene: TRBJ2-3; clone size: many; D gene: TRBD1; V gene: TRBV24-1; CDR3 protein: CATSSAGQGWTSSTDTQYF; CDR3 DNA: TGTGCCACCAGTTCCGCGGGACAGGGGTGGACTAGCTCCACAGATACGCAGTATTTT
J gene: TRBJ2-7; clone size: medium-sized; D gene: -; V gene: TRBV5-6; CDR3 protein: CASSPDSNSYEQYF; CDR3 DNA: TGTGCCAGCAGCCCCGACAGTAACAGCTACGAGCAGTACTTC
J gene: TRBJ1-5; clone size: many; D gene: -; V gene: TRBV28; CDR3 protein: CASSPETRGSNQPQHF; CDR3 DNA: TGTGCCAGCAGTCCAGAGACCCGTGGGAGCAATCAGCCCCAGCATTTT
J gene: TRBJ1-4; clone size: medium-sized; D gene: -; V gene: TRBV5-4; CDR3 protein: CASSFRDTDEKLFF; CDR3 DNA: TGTGCCAGCAGCTTCCGGGACACGGATGAAAAACTGTTTTTT
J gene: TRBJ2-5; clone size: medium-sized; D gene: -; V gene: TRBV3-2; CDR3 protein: CASSQETTGVIPPGPQETQYF; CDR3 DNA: TGTGCCAGCAGCCAAGAAACAACGGGAGTTATCCCCCCCGGGCCCCAAGAGACCCAGTACTTC
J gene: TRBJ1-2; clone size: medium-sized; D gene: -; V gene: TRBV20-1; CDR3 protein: CSARVPSGTNYGYTF; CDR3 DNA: TGCAGTGCTAGGGTCCCCTCGGGGACTAACTATGGCTACACCTTC
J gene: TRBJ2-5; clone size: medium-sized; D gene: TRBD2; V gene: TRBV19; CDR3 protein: CASSIIAGPQETQYF; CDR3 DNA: TGTGCCAGTAGTATCATAGCGGGACCTCAAGAGACCCAGTACTTC
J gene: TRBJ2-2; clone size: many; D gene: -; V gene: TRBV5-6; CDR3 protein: CASSLAPSPMGELFF; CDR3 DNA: TGTGCCAGCAGCTTGGCCCCTAGCCCCATGGGGGAGCTGTTTTTT
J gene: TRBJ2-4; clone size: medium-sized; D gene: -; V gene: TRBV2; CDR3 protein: CASMELGDIQYF; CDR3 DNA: TGTGCCAGCATGGAGTTGGGGGACATTCAGTACTTC
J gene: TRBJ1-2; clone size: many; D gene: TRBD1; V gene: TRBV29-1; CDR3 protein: CSVSQTGDGYTF; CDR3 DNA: TGCAGCGTTTCTCAGACAGGGGATGGCTACACCTTC
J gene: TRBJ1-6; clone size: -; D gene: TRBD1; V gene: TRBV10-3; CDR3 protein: CAISESETGKYSPLHF; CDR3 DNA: TGTGCCATCAGTGAGTCGGAGACAGGGAAGTATTCACCCCTCCACTTT